The rows below give T cell receptor beta chains drawn from one sample of a study of T cell responses to AZD1222 COVID-19 vaccine. TCRdb's copy holds only in-frame clones and misses some; the assay was immunoSEQ multiplex PCR. The data show approximately 90,000 clones, roughly 90% seen once. The specimen comprised peripheral blood, sampled on day 0 of AZD1222 vaccination. These receptors were obtained from an adult in good health. CDR3s include the opening cysteine and the closing phenylalanine or tryptophan. The order of the fields is clone size, D gene, V gene, CDR3 protein. The D gene is left open where the match is weak. The listing skips clone size in some rows; elsewhere it reads once, few, many or a size class.

>NA|NA|TRBV21-1
CAHPRGRHGGSAGELFF
>NA|NA|TRBV5-5
CASSLEPGRRMGEQYF
>once|NA|TRBV11-2
CASSIDALTQYF
>NA|NA|TRBV5-1
CASSLGSDFDEKLFF
>NA|NA|TRBV13
CASFPQSSYNEQFF
>once|NA|TRBV5-1
CASSPIRSGYTF
>NA|TRBD1|TRBV19
CASKPYDRAVGYTF
>NA|NA|TRBV10-2
CASSGETASYGYTF
>NA|NA|TRBV3-1/TRBV3-2
CASSQGDRGTYGYTF
>NA|TRBD1|TRBV5-1
CASSLTGGADTQYF
>NA|TRBD1|TRBV7-9
CASSSGGTGDLTEAFF
>NA|TRBD1|TRBV6-5
CASSSAGQGRSPLHF
>NA|NA|TRBV14
CASSRGGVLNSPLHF
>NA|NA|TRBV7-3
CASSLLFSAGAAEAFF
>NA|TRBD1|TRBV5-1
CASSPHRGEQYF
>NA|TRBD2|TRBV28
CASSLREGYNEQFF
>NA|TRBD2|TRBV19
CASSSGSGSYEQYF
>NA|NA|TRBV7-3
CASSRERTDTQYF
>NA|TRBD2|TRBV15
CATSSGSGSRETQYF
>NA|NA|TRBV9
CASSAAGTGYEQYF
>once|NA|TRBV9
CASSNPTGELFF
>NA|NA|TRBV28
CASAGGFFTEAFF
>NA|NA|TRBV5-1
CASSLGDYSYEQYF
>NA|TRBD1|TRBV5-4
CASSPTGTGANVLTF
>NA|NA|TRBV7-9
CASSNGRGPEQFF
>NA|TRBD1|TRBV27
CASRGQGRHEQYF
>once|NA|TRBV6-1
CASSVSAIRGASDTEAFF
>NA|NA|TRBV6-5
CASSYSTDNTEAFF
>NA|TRBD2|TRBV7-9
CASRSGLAGVEFF
>NA|NA|TRBV7-6
CASSLGPLGGELFF
>NA|TRBD1|TRBV7-9
CAISAQGARTEAFF
>NA|NA|TRBV12-3/TRBV12-4
CASSPTATEAFF
>NA|NA|TRBV7-9
CASSLVSQGNYGYTF
>NA|NA|TRBV29-1
CSALPGLLDEQFF
>NA|NA|TRBV18
CASSPWEKRTGTANEKLFF
>NA|TRBD1|TRBV29-1
CSVLGDRGMMTDTQYF
>once|NA|TRBV6-5
CASRNDKTDVYGYTF
>NA|TRBD1|TRBV5-6
CASSLNSARGSYEQYF
>NA|NA|TRBV6-1
CASSDYGWSSGNTIYF